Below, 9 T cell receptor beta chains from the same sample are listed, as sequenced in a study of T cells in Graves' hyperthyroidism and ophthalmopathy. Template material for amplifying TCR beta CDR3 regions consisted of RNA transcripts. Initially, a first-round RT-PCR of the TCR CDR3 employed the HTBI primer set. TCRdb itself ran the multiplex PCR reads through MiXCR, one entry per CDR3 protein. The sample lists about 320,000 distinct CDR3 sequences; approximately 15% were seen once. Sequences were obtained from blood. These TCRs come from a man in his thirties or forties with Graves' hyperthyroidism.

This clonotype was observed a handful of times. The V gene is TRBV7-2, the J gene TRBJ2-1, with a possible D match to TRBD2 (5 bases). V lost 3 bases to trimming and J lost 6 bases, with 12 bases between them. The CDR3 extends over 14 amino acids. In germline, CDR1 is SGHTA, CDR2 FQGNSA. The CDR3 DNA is TGTGCCAGCAGCTTCATTGGCCGGGGCAATGAGCAGTTCTTC. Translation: CASSFIGRGNEQFF.

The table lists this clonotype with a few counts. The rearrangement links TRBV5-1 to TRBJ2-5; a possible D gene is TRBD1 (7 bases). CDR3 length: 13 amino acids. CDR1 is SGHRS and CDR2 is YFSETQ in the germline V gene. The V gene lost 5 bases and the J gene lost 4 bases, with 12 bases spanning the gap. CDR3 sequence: CASSNQGGETQYF. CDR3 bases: TGCGCCAGCAGTAACCAGGGGGGAGAGACCCAGTACTTC.

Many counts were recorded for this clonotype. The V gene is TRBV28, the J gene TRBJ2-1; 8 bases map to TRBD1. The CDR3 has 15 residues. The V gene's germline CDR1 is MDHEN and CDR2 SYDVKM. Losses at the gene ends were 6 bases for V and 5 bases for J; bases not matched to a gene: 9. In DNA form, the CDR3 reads TGTGCCAGCAGCCCGGACAGGGTGTACCACAATGAGCAGTTCTTC. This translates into CASSPDRVYHNEQFF.

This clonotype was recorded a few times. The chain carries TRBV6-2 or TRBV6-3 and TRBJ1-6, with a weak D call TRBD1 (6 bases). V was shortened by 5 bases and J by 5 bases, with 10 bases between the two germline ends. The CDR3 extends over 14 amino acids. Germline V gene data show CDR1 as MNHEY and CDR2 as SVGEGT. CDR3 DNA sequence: TGTGCCAGCAGTCCGCGGACAGATAATTCACCCCTCCACTTT. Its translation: CASSPRTDNSPLHF.

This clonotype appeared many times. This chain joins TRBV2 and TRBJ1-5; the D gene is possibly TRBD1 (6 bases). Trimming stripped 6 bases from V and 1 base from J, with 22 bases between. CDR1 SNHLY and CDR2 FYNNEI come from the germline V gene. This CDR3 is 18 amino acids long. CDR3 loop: CASRYSLSGAKSNQPQHF. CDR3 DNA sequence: TGTGCCAGCAGGTACTCACTTTCAGGGGCCAAGAGCAATCAGCCCCAGCATTTT.

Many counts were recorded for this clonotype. The CDR3 nucleotides are TGTGCCAGCAGCCAAGATCGCGTACAAGACACTGAAGCTTTCTTT. Its translation is CASSQDRVQDTEAFF. V usage is TRBV14 and J usage is TRBJ1-1, with D unresolved. Between the trimmed V and J ends, which lost 0 bases and 3 bases, there was a span of 11 bases. Germline CDR1 is SGHDN and CDR2 is FVKESK. The CDR3 consists of 15 residues.

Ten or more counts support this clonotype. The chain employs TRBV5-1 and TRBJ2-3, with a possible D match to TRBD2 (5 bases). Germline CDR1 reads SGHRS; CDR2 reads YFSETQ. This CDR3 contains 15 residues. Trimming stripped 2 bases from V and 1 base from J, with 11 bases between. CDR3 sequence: CASSFNGGRTDTQYF. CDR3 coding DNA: TGCGCCAGCAGCTTCAACGGCGGGCGCACAGATACGCAGTATTTT.

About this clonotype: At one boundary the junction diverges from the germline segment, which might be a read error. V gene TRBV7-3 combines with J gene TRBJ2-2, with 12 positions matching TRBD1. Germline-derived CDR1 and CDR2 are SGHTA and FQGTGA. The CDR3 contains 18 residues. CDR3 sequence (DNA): TGTGCTAGCAGCCACCTGGGACAGGGGGCATCGGGCACCGGGGAGCTGTTTTTT. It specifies CASSHLGQGASGTGELFF. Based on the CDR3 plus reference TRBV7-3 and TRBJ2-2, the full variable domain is GAGVSQTPSNKVTEKGKYVELRCDPISGHTALYWYRQSLGQGPEFLIYFQGTGAADDSGLPNDRFFAVRPEGSVSTLKIQRTERGDSAVYLCASSHLGQGASGTGELFFGEGSRLTVL.

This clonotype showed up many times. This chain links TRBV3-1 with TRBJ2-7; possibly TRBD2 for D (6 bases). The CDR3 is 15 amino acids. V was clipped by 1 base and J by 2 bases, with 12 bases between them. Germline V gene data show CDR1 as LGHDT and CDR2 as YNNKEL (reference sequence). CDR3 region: CASSQGFAGPYEQYF. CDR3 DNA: TGTGCCAGCAGCCAAGGATTCGCGGGGCCCTACGAGCAGTACTTC.